The 26 T cell receptor beta chains reported below all come from one sample, sequenced in a study of cytomegalovirus exposure and HLA in healthy donors. Primers included in the PCR were 60 Vbeta and 13 Jbeta primers. TCRdb's copy holds only in-frame clones and misses some; the assay was immunoSEQ multiplex PCR. The top ten clones hold around 3.5% of a sample with under 200,000 clones, 81% of them seen once. Sequenced sample: PBMCs. Receptors were obtained from a man between 35 and 55 years old in good health and CMV-seropositive.

The gene calls are TRBV28 and TRBJ2-4, with 11 bases fitting TRBD2. Trimming removed 7 bases from V and 2 bases from J; junction bases left unmatched: 4. The CDR3 totals 15 residues. Germline CDR1 reads MDHEN; CDR2 reads SYDVKM. As DNA, the CDR3 is TGTGCCAGCAACCTAGCGGGAGGACCCAAAAACATTCAGTACTTC. It codes for CASNLAGGPKNIQYF.

This sequence joins TRBV5-1 and TRBJ2-2; the match to TRBD1 covers 7 bases. The V segment lost 4 bases and the J segment 4 bases; nucleotides outside the gene matches: 7. Germline V CDR1 and CDR2: SGHRS, YFSETQ. CDR3 length: 15 residues. DNA of the CDR3: TGCGCCAGCAGCACCGACAGGGCAGGCACCGGGGAGCTGTTTTTT. It codes for CASSTDRAGTGELFF.

The rearrangement joins TRBV5-8 to TRBJ2-2, with TRBD1 identical over 9 bases. The V and J ends lost 6 bases and 3 bases, in that order; junction bases with no gene match: 9. This CDR3 region has 16 residues. Germline CDR1 and CDR2: SGHTS and YDEGEE. In DNA form, the CDR3 reads TGTGCCAGCAAGGACAGGGGAATCCCCTACACCGGGGAGCTGTTTTTT. This encodes CASKDRGIPYTGELFF. Together with reference TRBV5-8 and TRBJ2-2, the CDR3 gives the full variable domain: EAGVTQSPTHLIKTRGQQATLRCSPISGHTSVYWYQQALGLGLQFLLWYDEGEERNRGNFPPRFSGRQFPNYSSELNVNALELEDSALYLCASKDRGIPYTGELFFGEGSRLTVL.

CDR3 protein: CASSKAEQGGTLVYQPQHF. The CDR3 DNA reads as TGTGCCAGCAGCAAAGCGGAACAGGGGGGAACACTCGTGTATCAGCCCCAGCATTTT. The chain recombines TRBV21-1 with TRBJ1-5; the table calls TRBD1, which could not be checked here. TRBV21-1 is deemed a pseudogene. CDR3 size: 19 residues.

This clone was observed a single time. The chain combines TRBV2 with TRBJ1-6; no reliable D call. V gave up 2 bases and J gave up 4 bases, with 6 bases separating them. Germline values: CDR1 SNHLY, CDR2 FYNNEI. The CDR3 covers 14 residues. The CDR3 spells CASSEQSYNSPLHF. CDR3 sequence (DNA): TGTGCCAGCAGTGAACAGTCTTATAATTCACCCCTCCACTTT.

The V gene is TRBV5-1, the J gene TRBJ1-4; D possibly corresponds to TRBD1 (6 bases). The V and J ends lost 4 bases and 12 bases respectively, with 25 bases between them. This CDR3 spans 16 amino acids. The germline V gene has CDR1 SGHRS and CDR2 YFSETQ. The CDR3 sequence: CASSLMGPGGKGELFF. The CDR3 bases are TGCGCCAGCAGCCTAATGGGGCCGGGGGGCAAAGGAGAACTGTTTTTT.

The table lists this clone with a few counts. The CDR3 reads CASSRDGLAGDTEQYF. In DNA, the CDR3 is TGTGCCAGCAGCCGCGACGGACTAGCGGGAGACACCGAGCAGTACTTC. The V gene is TRBV5-6, the J gene TRBJ2-7; TRBD2 matches at 13 bases. CDR3 length: 16 amino acids. Looked up from germline, CDR1 is SGHDT and CDR2 is YYEEEE. Trimming at V came to 4 bases and at J to 6 bases, leaving 10 bases not matched to a gene.

The genes are TRBV6-5 and TRBJ2-7, with D possibly being TRBD2 (5 bases). Trimming shortened V by 5 bases and J by 2 bases, and 13 bases separated the two germline ends. Germline assignment: CDR1 MNHEY and CDR2 SVGAGI. The CDR3 contains 14 residues. DNA for the CDR3: TGTGCCAGCAGTGAGAGGGTATCTCCCTACGAGCAGTACTTC. It encodes CASSERVSPYEQYF.

The V and J genes are TRBV9 and TRBJ1-4; 7 nucleotides match TRBD1. This CDR3 contains 15 residues. V lost 3 bases, J lost 5 bases, and 7 bases stayed unmatched. Germline CDR1 SGDLS, CDR2 YYNGEE. The CDR3 sequence is CASSAFGQDNEKLFF. The CDR3 nucleotides read TGTGCCAGCAGCGCCTTCGGACAGGACAATGAAAAACTGTTTTTT. The variable domain in full, completed from reference TRBV9 and TRBJ1-4, reads DSGVTQTPKHLITATGQRVTLRCSPRSGDLSVYWYQQSLDQGLQFLIQYYNGEERAKGNILERFSAQQFPDLHSELNLSSLELGDSALYFCASSAFGQDNEKLFFGSGTQLSVL.

The CDR3 nucleotides are TGCGCCAGCAGCTTGGCGGGAGAGAGTGTTGGAAGGGCCAAAAACATTCAGTACTTC. It is translated as CASSLAGESVGRAKNIQYF. J is TRBJ2-4 and V is TRBV5-1; D might be TRBD2 (6 bases). The CDR3 totals 19 residues. Germline lookup yields CDR1 SGHRS and CDR2 YFSETQ. The V end lost 0 bases, the J end lost 1 base, and 20 bases lay between the germline ends.

The rearrangement joins TRBV28 to TRBJ2-3; 9 nucleotides align to TRBD1. The germline V gene has CDR1 MDHEN and CDR2 SYDVKM. The CDR3 has 15 amino acids. Trimming removed 6 bases from V and 3 bases from J; junction bases left unmatched: 7. This CDR3 is CASSRPGQGTDTQYF. CDR3 coding DNA: TGTGCCAGCAGCCGACCGGGACAGGGTACAGATACGCAGTATTTT.

This chain links TRBV6-1 with TRBJ1-1; 9 nucleotides align to TRBD1. The V gene's germline CDR1 is MNHNS and CDR2 SASEGT. This CDR3 spans 14 amino acids. The V and J ends lost 7 bases and 6 bases, in that order; junction bases with no gene match: 9. DNA for the CDR3: TGTGCCAGCACCCCTACAGGGGGCGCCCCTGAAGCTTTCTTT. Translated, it gives CASTPTGGAPEAFF.

In DNA, the CDR3 is TGTGCCAGCAGTTACCTTCGGACAGGGAGTAGGCGCGAGCAGTACTTC. This gives the protein CASSYLRTGSRREQYF. The chain recombines TRBV6-6 with TRBJ2-7; 8 bases match TRBD1. Germline assignment: CDR1 MNHNY and CDR2 SVGAGI (reference sequence). This CDR3 is built from 16 residues. V dropped 2 bases and J dropped 6; count of bases not matched to a gene: 12.

J is TRBJ2-2 and V is TRBV29-1; 8 bases are shared with TRBD1. The junction had 1 base not matched to a gene; V was cut back by 7 bases and J by 0 bases. This CDR3 is built from 13 residues. Germline CDR1 is SQVTM and CDR2 is ANQGSEA. CDR3 nucleotides: TGCAGCGCGGACAGGGCGAACACCGGGGAGCTGTTTTTT. Its translation is CSADRANTGELFF.

This clone was found once. V is TRBV6-6 and J is TRBJ1-1, with 9 bases aligning to TRBD1. The CDR3 totals 15 residues. V was pared by 6 bases and J by 7 bases, with 12 bases of the junction left unmatched. Per germline, CDR1 MNHNY and CDR2 SVGAGI (reference sequence). The DNA for the CDR3 is TGTGCCAGCAGCTATCAAGGACAGGGGAAGAGTGAAGCTTTCTTT. Translation: CASSYQGQGKSEAFF.

This clone occurred a few times. This chain uses TRBV5-1 with TRBJ2-1; TRBD1 matches at 9 bases. Trimming took 4 bases from V and 1 from J; bases not matched to a gene: 3. CDR1 and CDR2 from the germline V gene are SGHRS and YFSETQ. The CDR3 runs 15 residues. CDR3 nucleotide sequence: TGCGCCAGCAGCGGTGGGACAGGGTCCTACAATGAGCAGTTCTTC. Amino acids: CASSGGTGSYNEQFF.

The J gene is TRBJ1-2, the V gene TRBV29-1, with D tentatively TRBD1 (5 bases). The V end was cut by 3 bases, the J end by 5 bases, with 7 bases between. This CDR3 is 11 amino acids long. Germline CDR1 and CDR2: SQVTM and ANQGSEA. The CDR3 protein is CSVDDSYGYTF. The CDR3 DNA reads TGCAGCGTTGATGACAGTTATGGCTACACCTTC.

The chain is built from TRBV4-1 and TRBJ1-2; 7 bases agree with TRBD1. The CDR3 covers 15 residues. V shed 0 bases, J shed 5 bases, and the junction held 6 bases outside the gene matches. Germline V lookup: CDR1 MGHRA, CDR2 YSYEKL. The CDR3 bases are TGCGCCAGCAGCCAAGACGGGGACAGAGCATATGGCTACACCTTC. Translating it yields CASSQDGDRAYGYTF.

This clone appeared once. The rearrangement joins TRBV6-6 to TRBJ1-2; D remains ambiguous. Trimming removed 0 bases from V and 6 bases from J, with 11 bases in between. The CDR3 has 14 amino acids. Germline CDR1 and CDR2: MNHNY and SVGAGI (reference sequence). This CDR3 reads CASSYSRDVDGYTF. Written as DNA, the CDR3 is TGTGCCAGCAGTTACTCGAGGGATGTGGATGGCTACACCTTC.

The rearrangement joins TRBV28 to TRBJ1-5; 8 bases line up with TRBD1. J lost 8 bases, V lost 6 bases, and 9 bases had no gene match. Germline loops: CDR1 MDHEN, CDR2 SYDVKM. The CDR3 consists of 14 residues. CDR3 DNA: TGTGCCAGCAGCGACCCAGGGGGCTGGAAGCCCCAGCATTTT. Translating it yields CASSDPGGWKPQHF.

This chain links TRBV5-6 with TRBJ2-4, with no clear D. V was pared by 3 bases and J by 3 bases, with 4 bases between. Germline V gene data show CDR1 as SGHDT and CDR2 as YYEEEE. This CDR3 has 12 amino acids. The CDR3 protein is CASSSVKNIQYF. The CDR3 nucleotides read TGTGCCAGCAGCTCGGTCAAAAACATTCAGTACTTC.

The gene calls are TRBV4-1 and TRBJ1-2, with D tentatively TRBD1 (6 bases). V lost 0 bases and J 4 bases, leaving 15 bases between the germline ends. CDR3 length equals 16 residues. The V gene's germline CDR1 is MGHRA and CDR2 YSYEKL. CDR3 residues: CASSQERAGVAYGYTF. The CDR3 nucleotides read TGCGCCAGCAGCCAAGAAAGGGCAGGGGTGGCCTATGGCTACACCTTC.

The chain couples TRBV29-1 to TRBJ2-3; 7 nucleotides line up with TRBD1. The CDR3 consists of 13 residues. Germline V gene data show CDR1 as SQVTM and CDR2 as ANQGSEA. The ends lost 0 bases at V and 6 bases at J; junction bases unmatched: 3. This chain's CDR3 is CSVEDARGDTQYF. CDR3 bases: TGCAGCGTTGAAGACGCCAGGGGGGATACGCAGTATTTT.

V and J are TRBV5-4 and TRBJ2-1; 11 positions agree with TRBD2. Germline-derived CDR1 and CDR2 are SGHNT and YYREEE (reference sequence). The CDR3 has 16 amino acids. Trimming removed 0 bases from V and 9 bases from J; junction bases left unmatched: 8. The CDR3 loop reads CASSLGGLAVSGEQFF. CDR3 DNA sequence: TGTGCCAGCAGCTTGGGGGGACTAGCGGTTTCTGGTGAGCAGTTCTTC. Filled out from reference TRBV5-4 and TRBJ2-1, the complete variable domain reads ETGVTQSPTHLIKTRGQQVTLRCSSQSGHNTVSWYQQALGQGPQFIFQYYREEENGRGNFPPRFSGLQFPNYSSELNVNALELDDSALYLCASSLGGLAVSGEQFFGPGTRLTVL.

The CDR3 spells CSARFTGEQYF. CDR3 nucleotides: TGCAGTGCTAGATTCACGGGAGAGCAGTACTTC. The chain joins TRBV20-1 to TRBJ2-7, with D possibly TRBD2 on 5 matching bases. The CDR3 is 11 residues long. The V gene's germline CDR1 is DFQATT and CDR2 SNEGSKA (reference sequence). V shed 2 bases and J shed 7 bases, with 9 bases lying between them.

The genes are TRBV19 and TRBJ2-7, with 8 bases lining up with TRBD2. J lost 7 bases, V lost 4 bases, and 12 bases had no gene match. The CDR3 spans 15 residues. CDR1 is LNHDA, CDR2 SQIVND, per germline (reference sequence). The DNA of the CDR3 is TGTGCCAGTAGTAGTCCGAGCGGGAGCCGTTGGGAGCAGTACTTC. This encodes CASSSPSGSRWEQYF.